This T cell receptor beta chain came from a study of OX40 agonist ivuxolimab in advanced cancers. TCRdb's copy holds only in-frame clones and misses some; the assay was immunoSEQ multiplex PCR. The table lists around 94,000 clones, around 91% of them singletons. Germline V gene data show CDR1 as LNHDA and CDR2 as SQIVND (reference sequence). V was shortened by 8 bases and J by 5 bases, with 10 bases between the two germline ends. The CDR3 has 13 amino acids. The chain carries TRBV19 and TRBJ1-6; D is unresolved. This TCR derives from an adult with an advanced solid tumor such as melanoma, head and neck, liver or kidney cancer. This specimen was CD4+ or CD8+ T cells sorted from blood, taken in a trial of the OX40 agonist ivuxolimab. DNA of the CDR3: TGTGCCAGTCGTCTGGAGGATAATTCACCCCTCCACTTT. Protein product: CASRLEDNSPLHF.